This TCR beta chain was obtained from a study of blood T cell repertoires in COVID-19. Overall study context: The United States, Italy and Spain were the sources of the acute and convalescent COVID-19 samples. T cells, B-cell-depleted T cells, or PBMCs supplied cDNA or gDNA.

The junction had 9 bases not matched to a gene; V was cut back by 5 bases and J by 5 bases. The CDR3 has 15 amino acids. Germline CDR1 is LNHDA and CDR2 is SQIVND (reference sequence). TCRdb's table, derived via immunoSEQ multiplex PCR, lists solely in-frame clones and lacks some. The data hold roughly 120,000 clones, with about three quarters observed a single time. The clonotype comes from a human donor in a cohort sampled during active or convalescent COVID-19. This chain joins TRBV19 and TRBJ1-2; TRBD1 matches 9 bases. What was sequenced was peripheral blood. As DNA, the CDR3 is TGTGCCAGTAGTCCCGGGACAGGGCTTTGGTATGGCTACACCTTC. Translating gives CASSPGTGLWYGYTF.